Below, 32 T cell receptor beta chains from the same sample are listed, as sequenced in a study of cytomegalovirus exposure and HLA in healthy donors. In the PCR, 60 Vbeta and 13 Jbeta primers were used. Profiled with immunoSEQ multiplex PCR; TCRdb holds only in-frame clones, not every one. Of about 140,000 clones in the sample, less than 85% are singletons; the top ten hold less than 2%. The sequenced sample consisted of PBMCs. The receptors originated from a middle-aged man in good health and CMV-seronegative.

The chain recombines TRBV28 with TRBJ1-4; weak D call: TRBD1 (5 bases). The CDR3 sequence is 14 residues long. Germline values: CDR1 MDHEN, CDR2 SYDVKM. Trimming left V 6 bases short and J 7 bases short, with 15 bases between. CDR3 in amino acids: CASRLYQGGEKLFF. The CDR3 DNA reads TGTGCCAGCAGGCTTTACCAGGGTGGTGAAAAACTGTTTTTT.

This sequence joins TRBV19 and TRBJ1-3; no definite D call. V was pared by 7 bases and J by 3 bases, with 7 bases between. The CDR3 sequence is 12 residues long. Germline CDR1 is LNHDA and CDR2 is SQIVND (reference sequence). CDR3 in DNA: TGTGCCAGTAACGTCTATGGAAACACCATATATTTT. Translation gives CASNVYGNTIYF.

This chain links TRBV19 with TRBJ2-1; 12 bases line up with TRBD2. From germline, CDR1 is LNHDA and CDR2 SQIVND (reference sequence). V dropped 8 bases and J dropped 8; count of bases not matched to a gene: 16. The CDR3 loop spans 17 amino acids. The CDR3 DNA reads TGTGCCAGTGGCACCGGGACTAGACTAGCGGGAGAGGATGAGCAGTTCTTC. Protein sequence: CASGTGTRLAGEDEQFF.

This clone was picked up one time. The chain couples TRBV6-1 to TRBJ2-2, with D possibly matching TRBD1 (5 bases). There are 17 residues in the CDR3. CDR1 MNHNS and CDR2 SASEGT come from the germline V gene. Trimming cost V 4 bases and J 2 bases, with 17 bases left between them. CDR3 region: CASSALSGQGNTGELFF. For the CDR3, the DNA is TGTGCCAGCAGTGCCCTCTCCGGGCAGGGAAACACCGGGGAGCTGTTTTTT.

V usage is TRBV4-1 and J usage is TRBJ2-7; D call uncertain. In germline, CDR1 is MGHRA, CDR2 YSYEKL. V lost 0 bases, J lost 2 bases, and 14 bases lay in between. This CDR3 spans 16 amino acids. The CDR3 spells CASSQDPRLGAYEQYF. As DNA, the CDR3 is TGCGCCAGCAGCCAAGATCCCCGTTTAGGAGCCTACGAGCAGTACTTC.

This clone was detected only once. This chain links TRBV27 with TRBJ2-3, with 8 bases identical to TRBD2. CDR3 length: 15 amino acids. Germline V lookup: CDR1 MNHEY, CDR2 SMNVEV (reference sequence). The junction had 14 bases not matched to a gene; V was cut back by 7 bases and J by 8 bases. In DNA, the CDR3 is TGTGCCAGCATGGTACTAGCGGAGGGGCATGGTACGCAGTATTTT. Translating it yields CASMVLAEGHGTQYF.

The chain joins TRBV25-1 to TRBJ1-4; tentatively, D is TRBD1 (5 bases). CDR3 length equals 13 residues. From germline, CDR1 is MGHDK and CDR2 SYGVNS. V lost 2 bases to trimming and J lost 8 bases, with 9 bases between them. In DNA, the CDR3 is TGTGCCAGCAGTGAAAGGGAGGGGGAAAAACTGTTTTTT. Translated: CASSEREGEKLFF.

The chain combines TRBV18 with TRBJ2-1; 10 bases agree with TRBD2. V was pared by 3 bases and J by 6 bases, with 5 bases of the junction left unmatched. Per germline, CDR1 KGHSH and CDR2 LQKENI. This CDR3 contains 15 residues. This CDR3 is CASSPVTSGTNEQFF. In nucleotides, the CDR3 is TGTGCCAGCTCACCTGTTACTAGCGGGACCAATGAGCAGTTCTTC.

The chain employs TRBV7-3 and TRBJ1-2; TRBD1 is a possible D gene (5 bases). V shed 3 bases and J shed 8 bases, with 13 bases lying between them. The germline CDR1 and CDR2 sequences are SGHTA and FQGTGA. The CDR3 length is 13 residues. The CDR3 bases are TGTGCCAGCAGCTTCGCCGGAGGGGAAGGCTACACCTTC. Translation gives CASSFAGGEGYTF.

The chain joins TRBV28 to TRBJ1-6; D remains ambiguous. V was clipped by 3 bases and J by 4 bases, with 10 bases between them. The CDR3 has 15 amino acids. Germline CDR1 reads MDHEN; CDR2 reads SYDVKM. The CDR3 is CASSLDSRYNSPLHF. CDR3 nucleotides: TGTGCCAGCAGTTTGGATTCGCGGTATAATTCACCCCTCCACTTT. Based on the CDR3 plus reference TRBV28 and TRBJ1-6, the full variable domain is DVKVTQSSRYLVKRTGEKVFLECVQDMDHENMFWYRQDPGLGLRLIYFSYDVKMKEKGDIPEGYSVSREKKERFSLILESASTNQTSMYLCASSLDSRYNSPLHFGNGTRLTVT.

The chain recombines TRBV19 with TRBJ1-1; D is perhaps TRBD1 (6 bases). Trimming left V 10 bases short and J 0 bases short, with 15 bases between. The CDR3 contains 14 residues. The V gene's germline CDR1 is LNHDA and CDR2 SQIVND (reference sequence). The CDR3 protein is CATRQAGLNTEAFF. The CDR3 bases are TGTGCCACCAGACAGGCGGGTCTGAACACTGAAGCTTTCTTT.

J is TRBJ1-2 and V is TRBV6-5; D unclear. Germline CDR1 MNHEY, CDR2 SVGAGI. The CDR3 runs 13 residues. V lost 2 bases and J 5 bases, leaving 9 bases between the germline ends. CDR3 protein: CASSYTPRYGYTF. For the CDR3, the DNA is TGTGCCAGCAGTTACACCCCACGGTATGGCTACACCTTC.

Here the CDR3 DNA reads TGTGCCATCAGTGAGTCCCTAGCGGGTAGCACAGATACGCAGTATTTT. It codes for CAISESLAGSTDTQYF. V gene TRBV10-3 combines with J gene TRBJ2-3; 8 bases fit TRBD2. CDR3 size: 16 residues. Per the germline V gene, CDR1 is ENHRY and CDR2 is SYGVKD. V shed 0 bases and J 0 bases; nucleotides not matched to a gene: 2.

V usage is TRBV18 and J usage is TRBJ2-5; D might be TRBD1 (6 bases). Germline V gives CDR1 KGHSH, CDR2 LQKENI. The CDR3 length is 15 residues. Trimming cost V 3 bases and J 4 bases, with 15 bases left between them. DNA of the CDR3: TGTGCCAGCTCACCCACGACAGGTTTAAGAGAGACCCAGTACTTC. Translation: CASSPTTGLRETQYF.

The CDR3 spells CASSFGAGPSYEQYF. CDR3 DNA: TGTGCCAGCAGTTTTGGAGCGGGACCGTCCTACGAGCAGTACTTC. This chain connects TRBV2 to TRBJ2-7; 7 bases fit TRBD2. This CDR3 spans 15 amino acids. V lost 5 bases to trimming and J lost 1 base; unmatched junction nucleotides: 8. From germline, CDR1 is SNHLY and CDR2 FYNNEI.

The gene calls are TRBV2 and TRBJ1-2; D gene unclear. Looked up from germline, CDR1 is SNHLY and CDR2 is FYNNEI. The CDR3 covers 14 residues. V was pared by 5 bases and J by 0 bases, with 10 bases between. The DNA for the CDR3 is TGTGCCAGCAGTAGCCGAGCGACTAACTATGGCTACACCTTC. Translating it yields CASSSRATNYGYTF.

This chain links TRBV5-1 with TRBJ2-1, with TRBD2 identical over 9 bases. V lost 0 bases and J lost 8; bases outside the gene matches: 9. This CDR3 spans 16 amino acids. From germline, CDR1 is SGHRS and CDR2 YFSETQ. CDR3 nucleotides: TGCGCCAGCAGCTTGGAGGGCGGGGGGGGTTCGCATGAGCAGTTCTTC. Its protein product is CASSLEGGGGSHEQFF.

The chain links TRBV10-3 to TRBJ1-3, with D possibly being TRBD1 (6 bases). This CDR3 contains 15 residues. Deletions cut 6 bases from V and 0 bases from J, with 12 bases between. CDR1 and CDR2 from the germline V gene are ENHRY and SYGVKD. The CDR3 here is CAIRQGTDSGNTIYF. The CDR3 region has the DNA TGTGCCATCAGACAGGGAACCGACTCTGGAAACACCATATATTTT.

This chain connects TRBV30 to TRBJ2-7, with D hard to call. The CDR3 runs 12 residues. Germline CDR1 is GTSNPN and CDR2 is SVGIG (reference sequence). The V end lost 4 bases, the J end lost 2 bases, and 9 bases lay between the germline ends. CDR3 DNA sequence: TGTGCCTGGACATATAGCCCCTACGAGCAGTACTTC. Its protein is CAWTYSPYEQYF. The complete variable domain, with remaining parts taken from reference TRBV30 and TRBJ2-7, reads SQTIHQWPATLVQPVGSPLSLECTVEGTSNPNLYWYRQAAGRGLQLLFYSVGIGQISSEVPQNLSASRPQDRQFILSSKKLLLSDSGFYLCAWTYSPYEQYFGPGTRLTVT.

This sequence joins TRBV4-2 and TRBJ2-7, with 12 bases identical to TRBD2. This CDR3 has 16 amino acids. V lost 3 bases, J lost 2 bases, and 5 bases stayed unmatched. CDR1 is LGHNA, CDR2 YNFKEQ, per germline. The DNA of the CDR3 is TGTGCCAGCAGCCATGGGGCTAGCGGGGGGGCCTACGAGCAGTACTTC. Protein sequence: CASSHGASGGAYEQYF.

The CDR3 sequence: CASSPGTSYEQYF. Written as DNA, the CDR3 is TGTGCCAGCAGCCCGGGGACTAGCTACGAGCAGTACTTC. J is TRBJ2-7 and V is TRBV7-6; 8 bases map to TRBD2. Germline V gene lookup returns CDR1 SGHVS and CDR2 FNYEAQ. The CDR3 totals 13 residues. Unmatched junction bases numbered 3, after V lost 5 bases and J lost 3 bases.

Only a few counts were recorded for this clone. The V and J genes are TRBV10-3 and TRBJ2-5, with D tentatively TRBD1 (5 bases). Trimming pared 8 bases from V and 9 bases from J, leaving 16 bases between. This CDR3 contains 12 residues. Looked up from germline, CDR1 is ENHRY and CDR2 is SYGVKD. The CDR3 nucleotides are TGTGCCATCGGTTCCGACCTAGGGGCCCAGTACTTC. Translating gives CAIGSDLGAQYF.

V and J are TRBV28 and TRBJ1-2; tentative D call: TRBD1 (6 bases). The CDR3 is 14 residues long. Trimming removed 5 bases at V and 2 bases at J, with 12 bases between. Germline lookup yields CDR1 MDHEN and CDR2 SYDVKM. In DNA, the CDR3 is TGTGCCAGCAGTCCCTCGACAGGAAACTATGGCTACACCTTC. Translating gives CASSPSTGNYGYTF.

The chain couples TRBV27 to TRBJ2-6; 8 bases map to TRBD1. Germline CDR1 MNHEY, CDR2 SMNVEV (reference sequence). This CDR3 has 15 amino acids. Germline trimming cut 8 bases from V and 3 bases from J; bases unmatched to any gene: 6. Here the CDR3 reads CASGAGTGGANVLTF. CDR3 in DNA: TGTGCCAGCGGGGCCGGGACAGGTGGGGCCAACGTCCTGACTTTC. Drawing the rest from reference TRBV27 and TRBJ2-6, the complete variable domain is EAQVTQNPRYLITVTGKKLTVTCSQNMNHEYMSWYRQDPGLGLRQIYYSMNVEVTDKGDVPEGYKVSRKEKRNFPLILESPSPNQTSLYFCASGAGTGGANVLTFGAGSRLTVL.

This sequence joins TRBV27 and TRBJ2-5; 8 nucleotides align to TRBD1. The CDR3 has 13 amino acids. Germline V gene sequence: CDR1 MNHEY, CDR2 SMNVEV (reference sequence). The ends lost 5 bases at V and 2 bases at J; junction bases unmatched: 1. DNA of the CDR3: TGTGCCAGCAGTGACAGGGGACAAGAGACCCAGTACTTC. It yields the protein CASSDRGQETQYF.

V usage is TRBV4-3 and J usage is TRBJ2-1; D not resolved. V was shortened by 0 bases and J by 5 bases, with 8 bases between the two germline ends. From germline, CDR1 is LGHNA and CDR2 YSLEER. The CDR3 spans 14 residues. The chain's CDR3 is CASSQDWPNNEQFF. In DNA, the CDR3 is TGCGCCAGCAGCCAAGATTGGCCCAACAATGAGCAGTTCTTC.

The genes are TRBV30 and TRBJ2-7; maybe TRBD1 (6 bases). V shed 3 bases and J shed 3 bases, with 12 bases lying between them. CDR1 and CDR2 from the germline V gene are GTSNPN and SVGIG (reference sequence). The CDR3 loop spans 13 amino acids. The DNA for the CDR3 is TGTGCCTGGAGCGCTGACAGGAGCTACGAGCAGTACTTC. It is translated as CAWSADRSYEQYF.

This clone is a singleton in its sample. DNA of the CDR3: TGTGCCAGCAGCGCGACTAGCGGGGGCACAGATACGCAGTATTTT. The encoded protein is CASSATSGGTDTQYF. This chain links TRBV9 with TRBJ2-3, with TRBD2 matching 11 bases. The CDR3 spans 15 residues. Trimming cost V 3 bases and J 1 base; bases outside gene matches: 1. Germline loops: CDR1 SGDLS, CDR2 YYNGEE.

The chain employs TRBV7-2 and TRBJ2-7; 11 bases fit TRBD2. The germline CDR1 and CDR2 sequences are SGHTA and FQGNSA. The CDR3 has 19 amino acids. After removal of 3 bases from V and 2 bases from J, the junction contained 15 bases not matched to a gene. The CDR3: CASSFPMTSGMSPTYEQYF. CDR3 in DNA: TGTGCCAGCAGCTTCCCTATGACTAGCGGGATGTCCCCTACCTACGAGCAGTACTTC.

The rearrangement links TRBV15 to TRBJ2-3; D call uncertain. The CDR3 runs to 13 residues. CDR1 and CDR2 from the germline V gene are LNHNV and YYDKDF (reference sequence). Trimming took off 0 bases at V and 12 bases at J, with 13 bases between the two ends. Written as DNA, the CDR3 is TGTGCCACCAGCAGAGAGCCCGCGGCTCCCCAGTATTTT. Its protein is CATSREPAAPQYF. The variable domain in full, with the rest retrieved from reference TRBV15 and TRBJ2-3, is DAMVIQNPRYQVTQFGKPVTLSCSQTLNHNVMYWYQQKSSQAPKLLFHYYDKDFNNEADTPDNFQSRRPNTSFCFLDIRSPGLGDTAMYLCATSREPAAPQYFGPGTRLTVL.

In DNA, the CDR3 is TGTGCCAGCAGCCCAAGGGGGGGCGCGAATCCCTACGAGCAGTACTTC. Its protein is CASSPRGGANPYEQYF. The rearrangement uses TRBV5-4 and TRBJ2-7; possible D gene TRBD2, 7 bases. The V gene's germline CDR1 is SGHNT and CDR2 YYREEE (reference sequence). CDR3 size: 16 residues. V lost 4 bases to trimming and J lost 2 bases, with 19 bases between them.

The chain couples TRBV6-1 to TRBJ2-6; TRBD1 matches at 11 bases. CDR3 length equals 19 residues. The germline gives CDR1 MNHNS, CDR2 SASEGT. The V segment lost 4 bases and the J segment 3 bases; nucleotides outside the gene matches: 11. CDR3 DNA: TGTGCCAGCAGTGCCACTTTCGGACAGGGGGCTGGTGGGGCCAACGTCCTGACTTTC. Residues: CASSATFGQGAGGANVLTF.